The 18 T cell receptor beta chains given below trace back to one sample, sequenced in a study of regulatory T cells in long-lasting Graves disease. iRepertoire HTBI primers and Arm-PCR of CDR3 regions built TCR beta libraries. TCRdb reprocessed the multiplex PCR reads with MiXCR, giving one entry per CDR3 protein. The sample lists roughly 500,000 distinct CDR3 sequences; 13% were seen once. Time point here: newly diagnosed GD, antithyroid drugs for less than 3 months. RNA from PBMCs was the source of the TCR library. This sample also belongs to another study, concerning T cells in Graves' hyperthyroidism and ophthalmopathy.

The sample was peripheral blood mononuclear cells (PBMCs), taken at new diagnosis, from a patient treated with antithyroid drugs. These TCRs come from a man younger than 40 with Graves disease.

This clonotype appeared many times. This rearrangement joins TRBV12-3 or TRBV12-4 to TRBJ2-7; 7 nucleotides align to TRBD2. Trimming removed 1 base from V and 0 bases from J; junction bases left unmatched: 3. The CDR3 consists of 15 residues. CDR3 amino acids: CASSLERGSSYEQYF. The CDR3 nucleotides read TGTGCCAGCAGTTTAGAGCGCGGGAGCTCCTACGAGCAGTACTTC.

This clonotype was seen at least ten times. This chain connects TRBV7-2 to TRBJ2-7; D gene unclear. This CDR3 is built from 12 residues. V was pared by 3 bases and J by 1 base, with 4 bases between. From germline, CDR1 is SGHTA and CDR2 FQGNSA. In DNA form, the CDR3 reads TGTGCCAGCAGCTTCCCGTCCTACGAGCAGTACTTC. Protein: CASSFPSYEQYF.

This clonotype has at least ten counts. The V gene is TRBV12-3 or TRBV12-4, the J gene TRBJ2-7; TRBD1 matches at 7 bases. V was clipped by 0 bases and J by 2 bases; unmatched bases: 7. This CDR3 contains 16 residues. This CDR3 reads CASSLAARQGAYEQYF. The CDR3 DNA follows: TGTGCCAGCAGTTTAGCGGCAAGACAGGGTGCCTACGAGCAGTACTTC.

At least ten counts were recorded for this clonotype. The J gene is TRBJ1-5, the V gene TRBV27; tentative D call: TRBD1 (5 bases). The CDR3 runs to 15 residues. The V gene's germline CDR1 is MNHEY and CDR2 SMNVEV (reference sequence). V gave up 7 bases and J gave up 4 bases, with 17 bases separating them. CDR3 DNA sequence: TGTGCCAGCACCTCAGACAGCCGAGGGAATCAGCCCCAGCATTTT. Its protein is CASTSDSRGNQPQHF.

This clonotype has a count of ten or more. The J gene is TRBJ1-1, the V gene TRBV10-2; D is unclear. Germline CDR1 and CDR2: WSHSY and SAAADI. The length of the CDR3 is 14 residues. Trimming removed 2 bases from V and 5 bases from J, with 12 bases in between. CDR3: CASSEAPRGTEAFF. For the CDR3, the DNA is TGCGCCAGCAGTGAGGCCCCCAGAGGGACTGAAGCTTTCTTT.

This clonotype has only one observation. This rearrangement joins TRBV18 to TRBJ2-7; D remains ambiguous. CDR3 size: 17 residues. Trimming removed 0 bases at V and 3 bases at J, with 18 bases between. CDR1 is KGHSH and CDR2 is LQKENI in the germline V gene. DNA for the CDR3: TGTGCCAGCTCACCACCAGTCCCCAGTCCCATTTTCTACGAGCAGTACTTC. The encoded protein is CASSPPVPSPIFYEQYF.

Many counts were recorded for this clonotype. CDR3 residues: CASSATPWAEQYF. In nucleotides, the CDR3 is TGTGCCAGCAGCGCGACCCCCTGGGCCGAGCAGTACTTC. The gene calls are TRBV9 and TRBJ2-7, with unresolved D. This CDR3 is 13 amino acids long. The germline V gene encodes CDR1 SGDLS and CDR2 YYNGEE. Trimming cost V 3 bases and J 6 bases, with 13 bases left between them.

This clonotype has more than one count but fewer than ten. The J gene is TRBJ2-3, the V gene TRBV5-4; 8 bases map to TRBD2. The CDR3 is made up of 15 amino acids. Trimming removed 2 bases from V and 4 bases from J; junction bases left unmatched: 6. Germline CDR1 SGHNT, CDR2 YYREEE (reference sequence). This CDR3 reads CASSFSAGGADTQYF. The CDR3 coding sequence is TGTGCCAGCAGCTTCTCCGCGGGAGGTGCAGATACGCAGTATTTT.

This clonotype was counted many times. The genes are TRBV3-1 and TRBJ1-1; a possible D gene is TRBD1 (5 bases). Trimming cost V 5 bases and J 1 base, with 11 bases left between them. The CDR3 is 14 amino acids. The germline gives CDR1 LGHDT, CDR2 YNNKEL (reference sequence). CDR3 sequence: CASSRQSQNTEAFF. Written as DNA, the CDR3 is TGTGCCAGCAGCAGACAGTCACAGAACACTGAAGCTTTCTTT. Variable domain in full (rest from reference TRBV3-1 and TRBJ1-1): DTAVSQTPKYLVTQMGNDKSIKCEQNLGHDTMYWYKQDSKKFLKIMFSYNNKELIINETVPNRFSPKSPDKAHLNLHINSLELGDSAVYFCASSRQSQNTEAFFGQGTRLTVV.

CDR3 protein: CATAEGSRTLSGANVLTF. The DNA of the CDR3 is TGTGCCACGGCCGAGGGGAGCCGAACACTCTCTGGGGCCAACGTCCTGACTTTC. This chain connects TRBV15 to TRBJ2-6; D is tentatively TRBD1 or TRBD2 (5 bases each). V lost 9 bases and J 0 bases, leaving 21 bases between the germline ends. Germline CDR1 reads LNHNV; CDR2 reads YYDKDF (reference sequence). The CDR3 consists of 18 residues.

With respect to this clonotype: It may be a read error: a sequence one base away is much more abundant. This chain connects TRBV10-1 to TRBJ2-3, with 11 bases fitting TRBD2. The germline V gene encodes CDR1 WNHNN and CDR2 SYGVQD (reference sequence). CDR3 length: 14 residues. The CDR3 DNA is TGCGCCAGCAGTGACACTAGCGGGAGTTTCGGGCAGTCCTTC. Encoded protein: CASSDTSGSFGQSF.

Of note for this clonotype: A much larger clone lies one base from this, so it may be a read error. This rearrangement joins TRBV11-1 to TRBJ2-3; D may correspond to TRBD1 or TRBD2 (5 bases each). The CDR3 has 16 residues. Germline values: CDR1 SGHAT, CDR2 FQDESV (reference sequence). CDR3: CASSRKGRPGTETQYF. CDR3 DNA: TGTGCCAGCAGCCGGAAGGGACGACCTGGCACAGAGACGCAGTATTTT.

V and J are TRBV5-6 and TRBJ1-3; D ambiguous. Germline loops: CDR1 SGHDT, CDR2 YYEEEE. This CDR3 has 15 residues. Trimming shortened V by 4 bases and J by 0 bases, and 11 bases separated the two germline ends. This CDR3 reads CASSRNYNSGNTIYF. The CDR3 DNA is TGTGCCAGCAGCCGGAATTACAACTCTGGAAACACCATATATTTT.

The CDR3 is CAWSVSKETQYF. In DNA form, the CDR3 reads TGTGCCTGGAGTGTTTCGAAAGAGACCCAGTACTTC. This rearrangement joins TRBV30 to TRBJ2-5; D is undetermined. CDR1 and CDR2 from the germline V gene are GTSNPN and SVGIG (reference sequence). Trimming cost V 0 bases and J 3 bases, with 5 bases left between them. This CDR3 region has 12 residues.

This clonotype has a count of ten or more. The CDR3 DNA reads TGTGCCAGCAGTGAAGACCTACCCCCTTTATACGAGCAGTACTTC. This encodes CASSEDLPPLYEQYF. This chain links TRBV2 with TRBJ2-7; D ambiguous. There are 15 residues in the CDR3. Germline lookup yields CDR1 SNHLY and CDR2 FYNNEI. V gave up 1 base and J gave up 4 bases, with 14 bases separating them.

This clonotype was seen ten or more times. The J gene is TRBJ2-1, the V gene TRBV28, with 8 positions matching TRBD1. The germline V gene encodes CDR1 MDHEN and CDR2 SYDVKM. Germline trimming cut 7 bases from V and 6 bases from J; bases unmatched to any gene: 8. CDR3 length: 14 amino acids. Here the CDR3 DNA reads TGTGCCAGCACAGGACAGGGTGCTCGCAATGAGCAGTTCTTC. Translation: CASTGQGARNEQFF.

This clonotype was detected ten times or more. CDR3 amino acids: CASSPSDRGETQYF. The CDR3 nucleotides are TGTGCCAGCAGCCCAAGCGACAGGGGAGAGACCCAGTACTTC. V and J are TRBV7-3 and TRBJ2-1; 8 nucleotides match TRBD1. The end of the DNA is better explained by TRBJ2-5, so the J call may be wrong. CDR3 length: 14 amino acids. Germline V gene sequence: CDR1 SGHTA, CDR2 FQGTGA.

The sample holds many counts of this clonotype. The J gene is TRBJ2-7, the V gene TRBV9; D unclear. CDR1 and CDR2 from the germline V gene are SGDLS and YYNGEE. V gave up 0 bases and J gave up 0 bases, with 4 bases separating them. This CDR3 has 13 amino acids. CDR3 in amino acids: CASSVGVSYEQYF. CDR3 DNA: TGTGCCAGCAGCGTAGGGGTCTCCTACGAGCAGTACTTC.